This T cell receptor (beta chain) originates from a study of shared clonotypes between healthy human individuals. Study at large: Each donor had three CD4 naive, three CD4 memory, two CD8 naive and one CD8 memory plate. Study outcomes and limitations: Sampling included only blood; tissue repertoires likely differ.

The CDR3 length is 14 residues. The germline V and J ends were trimmed by 4 bases and 0 bases, with 10 bases remaining between them. Germline loops: CDR1 LNHNV, CDR2 YYDKDF (reference sequence). A note on this clone: Its specificity is unknown. This sample also contains other DNA sequences that code for the same CDR3.

Generated by immunoSEQ multiplex PCR, the TCRdb table keeps only in-frame clones and is missing some. The repertoire has roughly 2.6 million clones, approximately 94% of them found once; the top ten carry over 0.12%. None of the donors, who were healthy HIV-negative adults, had recently had acute infections or vaccinations. This receptor was taken from a man between 18 and 35 years old in good health. Sequencing was carried out using naive CD4+ T cells sorted from blood. Subset in this sample: CD45RA+ positively selected. This chain joins TRBV15 and TRBJ2-7; tentatively, D is TRBD1 or TRBD2 (6 bases each). The DNA for the CDR3 is TGTGCCACCAGCATAGGGGGGAGCTCCTACGAGCAGTACTTC. It encodes CATSIGGSSYEQYF.